Each of the 12 T cell receptor beta chains below was sequenced from the same sample in a study of T cell changes during pregnancy in multiple sclerosis. Clones were sequenced by immunoSEQ multiplex PCR, and TCRdb holds only the in-frame ones, with some missing. The sample shows almost 55,000 clones, more than 75% of them seen only once. The source was CD8+ T cells from peripheral blood mononuclear cells, collected before pregnancy. All receptors come from a female donor with multiple sclerosis, enrolled in a pregnancy study.

The chain carries TRBV7-8 and TRBJ2-1; unclear D gene. The CDR3 contains 13 residues. Per the germline V gene, CDR1 is SGHVS and CDR2 is FQNEAQ. V lost 7 bases to trimming and J lost 6 bases, with 13 bases between them. CDR3 sequence reads: CASTPLARNEQFF. The DNA for the CDR3 is TGTGCCAGCACCCCTTTAGCCCGCAATGAGCAGTTCTTC.

The V and J genes are TRBV19 and TRBJ2-2; no reliable D call. Trimming left V 2 bases short and J 3 bases short, with 4 bases between. The CDR3 is 13 amino acids. Germline V gene data show CDR1 as LNHDA and CDR2 as SQIVND (reference sequence). The CDR3 nucleotides read TGTGCCAGTAGTATATCTGACACCGGGGAGCTGTTTTTT. It codes for CASSISDTGELFF. Using reference TRBV19 and TRBJ2-2 for the parts outside the CDR3, the full variable domain is DGGITQSPKYLFRKEGQNVTLSCEQNLNHDAMYWYRQDPGQGLRLIYYSQIVNDFQKGDIAEGYSVSREKKESFPLTVTSAQKNPTAFYLCASSISDTGELFFGEGSRLTVL.

This chain links TRBV11-3 with TRBJ2-7; a possible D gene is TRBD1 (6 bases). This CDR3 has 15 amino acids. Germline values: CDR1 SGHNT, CDR2 YENEEA. The V gene lost 2 bases and the J gene lost 5 bases, with 16 bases spanning the gap. Here the CDR3 DNA reads TGTGCCAGCAGCTTAAGGGGGACACGGACGGACGAGCAGTACTTC. It specifies CASSLRGTRTDEQYF.

The CDR3 loop reads CASSMRDSGFYEQYF. The CDR3 DNA reads as TGTGCCAGTAGTATGAGGGACAGCGGATTCTACGAGCAGTACTTC. The genes are TRBV19 and TRBJ2-7; 7 positions agree with TRBD1. V shed 3 bases, J shed 3 bases, and the junction held 8 bases outside the gene matches. Germline-derived CDR1 and CDR2 are LNHDA and SQIVND (reference sequence). The CDR3 covers 15 residues.

The chain links TRBV7-6 to TRBJ1-1; unclear D gene. Trimming shortened V by 1 base and J by 7 bases, and 10 bases separated the two germline ends. This CDR3 spans 13 amino acids. CDR1 SGHVS and CDR2 FNYEAQ come from the germline V gene. In DNA, the CDR3 is TGTGCCAGCAGCTTAGGGAGGGCGGTTGAAGCTTTCTTT. Residues: CASSLGRAVEAFF.

The genes are TRBV6-6 and TRBJ1-2, with TRBD1 matching over 10 bases. In germline, CDR1 is MNHNY, CDR2 SVGAGI (reference sequence). The CDR3 sequence is 13 residues long. The V and J ends lost 10 bases and 5 bases, in that order; junction bases with no gene match: 7. CDR3 coding DNA: TGTGCCACACCACCGGGACAGGGGTATGGCTACACCTTC. Its protein is CATPPGQGYGYTF.

This chain uses TRBV13 with TRBJ2-7; D is perhaps TRBD1 (7 bases). CDR3 length: 13 amino acids. V dropped 8 bases and J dropped 3 bases, with 14 bases sitting between them. The germline CDR1 and CDR2 sequences are PRHDT and FYEKMQ (reference sequence). The chain's CDR3 is CASVPQGGYEQYF. The CDR3 nucleotides read TGTGCCAGCGTCCCTCAGGGGGGCTACGAGCAGTACTTC.

The chain uses TRBV5-6 and TRBJ2-2, with 12 bases that match TRBD2. The CDR3 totals 17 residues. Per the germline V gene, CDR1 is SGHDT and CDR2 is YYEEEE. With V trimmed by 6 bases and J by 7 bases, 13 bases remained unmatched. The CDR3 nucleotides are TGTGCCAGCACCCACCCCCTAGCGGGGGGGCCAGTCGGGGAGCTGTTTTTT. Translation gives CASTHPLAGGPVGELFF.

The chain couples TRBV6-1 to TRBJ1-4; D gene ambiguous. The CDR3 is 15 amino acids. Per germline, CDR1 MNHNS and CDR2 SASEGT. Trimming shortened V by 2 bases and J by 2 bases, and 9 bases separated the two germline ends. CDR3 in DNA: TGTGCCAGCAGTGAAACGAGGTATACTAATGAAAAACTGTTTTTT. It encodes CASSETRYTNEKLFF.

This rearrangement joins TRBV27 to TRBJ2-7; 8 nucleotides match TRBD1. CDR3 length equals 13 residues. From germline, CDR1 is MNHEY and CDR2 SMNVEV (reference sequence). V shed 8 bases, J shed 2 bases, and the junction held 5 bases outside the gene matches. CDR3 DNA: TGTGCCAGCTCGACAGGGGCGCCCTACGAGCAGTACTTC. Translation: CASSTGAPYEQYF.

The genes are TRBV4-1 and TRBJ2-2, with a tentative D call TRBD1 (5 bases). Germline-derived CDR1 and CDR2 are MGHRA and YSYEKL. The CDR3 spans 13 residues. Between the trimmed V and J ends, which lost 7 bases and 0 bases, there was a span of 6 bases. The CDR3 spells CASTGTNTGELFF. DNA for the CDR3: TGCGCCAGCACAGGGACGAACACCGGGGAGCTGTTTTTT.

The J gene is TRBJ2-7, the V gene TRBV7-2; D unresolved. The CDR3 totals 12 residues. CDR1 and CDR2 from the germline V gene are SGHTA and FQGNSA. V lost 1 base and J lost 6, with 7 bases in between. The CDR3 DNA follows: TGTGCCAGCAGCTTAGTGCCCGGCGAGCAGTACTTC. This translates into CASSLVPGEQYF.